This T cell receptor (beta chain) was retrieved from a study of breast tumors, draining lymph nodes, adjacent tissues. This clonotype showed up many times. What it binds is not known. General study points: Luminal-like breast cancer showed significantly greater tumor-nontumor repertoire similarity than basal-like breast cancer did. Most tumor T cells seemingly derive from lymph node, then expand in tumor. Tumor repertoires ranked between lymph nodes and nontumor tissue in diversity, with V and J gene preferences.

TCRdb processed the multiplex PCR reads anew with MiXCR; each CDR3 protein has one entry. The table has some 170,000 distinct CDR3 sequences, about 33% seen once. The CDR3 totals 15 residues. V lost 3 bases and J 2 bases, leaving 11 bases between the germline ends. Germline lookup yields CDR1 LNHDA and CDR2 SQIVND (reference sequence). Axillary draining lymph nodes of breast cancer patients supplied the node samples. V and J are TRBV19 and TRBJ1-3, with TRBD1 as a possible D gene (5 bases). The sample was axillary lymph node tissue. The source is a female donor with breast cancer. Some clones in this sample may be carry-over from other donors' samples. The CDR3, as DNA: TGTGCCAGTAGTATCAGGGAACGTCCTGGAAACACCATATATTTT. Translating it yields CASSIRERPGNTIYF. The full variable domain, its missing parts supplied by reference TRBV19 and TRBJ1-3, is DGGITQSPKYLFRKEGQNVTLSCEQNLNHDAMYWYRQDPGQGLRLIYYSQIVNDFQKGDIAEGYSVSREKKESFPLTVTSAQKNPTAFYLCASSIRERPGNTIYFGEGSWLTVV.